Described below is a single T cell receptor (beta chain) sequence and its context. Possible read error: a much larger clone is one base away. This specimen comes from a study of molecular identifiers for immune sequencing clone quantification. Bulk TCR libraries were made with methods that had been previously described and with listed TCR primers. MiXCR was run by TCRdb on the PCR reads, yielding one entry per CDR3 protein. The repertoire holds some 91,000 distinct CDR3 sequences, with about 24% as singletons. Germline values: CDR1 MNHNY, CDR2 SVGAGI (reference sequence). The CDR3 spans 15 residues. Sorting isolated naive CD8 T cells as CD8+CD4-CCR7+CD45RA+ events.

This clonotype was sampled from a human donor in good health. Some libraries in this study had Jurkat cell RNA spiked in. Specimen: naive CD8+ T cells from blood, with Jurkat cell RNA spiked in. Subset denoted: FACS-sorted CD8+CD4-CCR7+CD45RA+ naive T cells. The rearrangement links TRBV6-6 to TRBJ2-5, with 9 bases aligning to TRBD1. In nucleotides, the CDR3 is TGTGCCAGCAGTTACCCAACAGGGGGCCAAGAGACCCGGTACTTC. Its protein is CASSYPTGGQETRYF.